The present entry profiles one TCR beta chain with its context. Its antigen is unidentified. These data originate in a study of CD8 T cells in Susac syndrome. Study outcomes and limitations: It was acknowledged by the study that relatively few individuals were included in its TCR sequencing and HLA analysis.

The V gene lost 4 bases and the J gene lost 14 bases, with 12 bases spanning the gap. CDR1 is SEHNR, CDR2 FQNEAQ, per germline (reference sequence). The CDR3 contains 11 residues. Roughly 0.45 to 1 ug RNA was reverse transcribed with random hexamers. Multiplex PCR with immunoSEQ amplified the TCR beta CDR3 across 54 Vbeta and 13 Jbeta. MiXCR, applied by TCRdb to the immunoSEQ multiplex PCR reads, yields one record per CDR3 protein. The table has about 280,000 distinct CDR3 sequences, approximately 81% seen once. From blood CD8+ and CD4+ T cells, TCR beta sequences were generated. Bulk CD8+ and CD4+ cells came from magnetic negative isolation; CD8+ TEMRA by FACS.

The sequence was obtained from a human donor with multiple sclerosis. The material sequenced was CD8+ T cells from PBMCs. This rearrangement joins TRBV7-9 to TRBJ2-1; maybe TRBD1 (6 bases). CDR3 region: CASSSGVQEFF. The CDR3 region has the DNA TGTGCCAGCAGCTCAGGGGTACAGGAGTTCTTC.